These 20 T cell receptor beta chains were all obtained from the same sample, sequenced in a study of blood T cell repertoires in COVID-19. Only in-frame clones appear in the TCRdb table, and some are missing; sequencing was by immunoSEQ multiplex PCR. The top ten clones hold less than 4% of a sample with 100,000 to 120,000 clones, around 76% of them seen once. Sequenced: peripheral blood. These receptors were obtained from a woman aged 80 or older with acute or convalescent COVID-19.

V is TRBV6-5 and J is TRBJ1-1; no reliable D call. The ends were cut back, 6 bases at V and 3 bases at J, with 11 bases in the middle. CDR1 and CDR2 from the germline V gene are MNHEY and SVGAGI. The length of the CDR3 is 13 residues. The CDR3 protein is CASSSEGDTEAFF. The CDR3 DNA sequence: TGTGCCAGCAGCTCCGAGGGAGACACTGAAGCTTTCTTT.

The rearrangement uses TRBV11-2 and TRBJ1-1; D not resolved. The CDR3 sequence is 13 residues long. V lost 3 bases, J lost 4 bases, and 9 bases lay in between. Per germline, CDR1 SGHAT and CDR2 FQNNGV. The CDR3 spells CASSFGEGTEAFF. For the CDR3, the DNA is TGTGCCAGCAGCTTTGGGGAGGGCACTGAAGCTTTCTTT. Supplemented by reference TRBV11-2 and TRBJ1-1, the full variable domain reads EAGVAQSPRYKIIEKRQSVAFWCNPISGHATLYWYQQILGQGPKLLIQFQNNGVVDDSQLPKDRFSAERLKGVDSTLKIQPAKLEDSAVYLCASSFGEGTEAFFGQGTRLTVV.

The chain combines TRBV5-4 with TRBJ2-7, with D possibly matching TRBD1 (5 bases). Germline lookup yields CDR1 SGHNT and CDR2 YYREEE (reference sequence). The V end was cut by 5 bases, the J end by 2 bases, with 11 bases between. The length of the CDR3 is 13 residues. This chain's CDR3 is CASRVDTAYEQYF. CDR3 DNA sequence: TGTGCCAGCAGGGTGGACACGGCCTACGAGCAGTACTTC.

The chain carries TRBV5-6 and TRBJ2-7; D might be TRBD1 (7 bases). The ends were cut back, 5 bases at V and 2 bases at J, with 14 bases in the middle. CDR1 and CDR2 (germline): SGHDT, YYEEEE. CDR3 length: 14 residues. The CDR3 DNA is TGTGCCAGCAGGGGGGGACAGACAGCCTACGAGCAGTACTTC. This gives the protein CASRGGQTAYEQYF.

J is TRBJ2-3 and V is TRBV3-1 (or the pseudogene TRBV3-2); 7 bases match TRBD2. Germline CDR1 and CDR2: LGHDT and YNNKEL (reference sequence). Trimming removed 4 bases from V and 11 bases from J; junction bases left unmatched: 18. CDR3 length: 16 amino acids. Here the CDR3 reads CASSLKGLVRKPGQYF. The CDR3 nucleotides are TGTGCCAGCAGCCTGAAAGGACTAGTTCGCAAACCGGGGCAGTATTTT.

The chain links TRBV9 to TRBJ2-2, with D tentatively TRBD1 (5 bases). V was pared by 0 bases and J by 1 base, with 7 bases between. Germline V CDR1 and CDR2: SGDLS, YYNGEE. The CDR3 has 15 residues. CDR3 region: CASSVEQVNTGELFF. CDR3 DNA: TGTGCCAGCAGCGTAGAACAGGTGAACACCGGGGAGCTGTTTTTT.

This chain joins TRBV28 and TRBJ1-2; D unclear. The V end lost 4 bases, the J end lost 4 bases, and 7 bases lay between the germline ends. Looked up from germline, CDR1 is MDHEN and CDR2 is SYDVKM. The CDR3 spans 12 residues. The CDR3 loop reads CASSSKTYGYTF. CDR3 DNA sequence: TGTGCCAGCAGTTCTAAAACCTATGGCTACACCTTC.

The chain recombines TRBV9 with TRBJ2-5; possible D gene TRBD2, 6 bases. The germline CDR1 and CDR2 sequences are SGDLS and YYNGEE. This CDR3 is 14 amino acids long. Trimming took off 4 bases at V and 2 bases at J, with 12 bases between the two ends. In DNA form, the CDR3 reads TGTGCCAGCAGCAGGCGGGGCGGTCAAGAGACCCAGTACTTC. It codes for CASSRRGGQETQYF.

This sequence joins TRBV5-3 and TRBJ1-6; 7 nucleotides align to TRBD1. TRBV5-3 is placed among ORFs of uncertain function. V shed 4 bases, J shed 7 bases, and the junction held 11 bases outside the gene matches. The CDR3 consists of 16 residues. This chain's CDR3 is CARSPEQGKRNSPLHF. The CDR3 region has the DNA TGTGCCAGAAGCCCCGAACAGGGGAAGAGAAATTCACCCCTCCACTTT.

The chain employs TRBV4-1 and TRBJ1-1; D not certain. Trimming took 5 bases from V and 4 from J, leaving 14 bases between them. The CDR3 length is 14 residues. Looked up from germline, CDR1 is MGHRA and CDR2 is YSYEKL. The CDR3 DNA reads TGCGCCAGCAGCTCCTCCGGGAGTACCACTGAAGCTTTCTTT. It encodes CASSSSGSTTEAFF.

The CDR3, as DNA: TGTGCCAGCTCACTGACGCTAGCGGGTACCTACGAGCAGTACTTC. It translates to CASSLTLAGTYEQYF. This chain uses TRBV18 with TRBJ2-7; 8 bases are shared with TRBD2. Trimming removed 4 bases from V and 2 bases from J; junction bases left unmatched: 7. Germline V lookup: CDR1 KGHSH, CDR2 LQKENI. This CDR3 is 15 amino acids long.

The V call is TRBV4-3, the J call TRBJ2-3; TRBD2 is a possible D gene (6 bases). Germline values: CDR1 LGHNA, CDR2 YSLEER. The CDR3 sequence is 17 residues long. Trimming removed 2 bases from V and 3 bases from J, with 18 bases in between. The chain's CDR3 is CASSQWAGSYGTDTQYF. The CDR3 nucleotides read TGCGCCAGCAGCCAATGGGCCGGGAGCTATGGGACAGATACGCAGTATTTT.

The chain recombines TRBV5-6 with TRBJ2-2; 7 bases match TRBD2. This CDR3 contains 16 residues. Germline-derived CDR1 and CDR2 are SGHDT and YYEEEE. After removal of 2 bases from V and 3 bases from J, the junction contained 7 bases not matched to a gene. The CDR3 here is CASSFPRTSYTGELFF. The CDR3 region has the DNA TGTGCCAGCAGCTTCCCGAGGACTAGTTACACCGGGGAGCTGTTTTTT.

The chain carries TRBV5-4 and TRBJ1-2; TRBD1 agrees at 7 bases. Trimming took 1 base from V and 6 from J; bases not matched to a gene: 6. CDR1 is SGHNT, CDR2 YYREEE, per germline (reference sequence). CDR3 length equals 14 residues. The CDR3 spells CASSLMKGAHGYTF. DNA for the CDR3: TGTGCCAGCAGCTTGATGAAGGGGGCGCATGGCTACACCTTC.

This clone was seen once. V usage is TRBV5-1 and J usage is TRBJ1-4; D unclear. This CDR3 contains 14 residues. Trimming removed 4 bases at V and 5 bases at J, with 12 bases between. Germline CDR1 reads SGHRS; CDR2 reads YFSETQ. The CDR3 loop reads CASSVGIGNEKLFF. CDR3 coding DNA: TGCGCCAGCAGCGTGGGAATCGGGAATGAAAAACTGTTTTTT.

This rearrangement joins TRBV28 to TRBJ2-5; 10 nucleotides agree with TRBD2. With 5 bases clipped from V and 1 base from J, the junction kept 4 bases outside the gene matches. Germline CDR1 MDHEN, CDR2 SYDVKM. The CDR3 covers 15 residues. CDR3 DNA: TGTGCCAGCAGTAAAATAGCGGGAGGCCAAGAGACCCAGTACTTC. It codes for CASSKIAGGQETQYF.

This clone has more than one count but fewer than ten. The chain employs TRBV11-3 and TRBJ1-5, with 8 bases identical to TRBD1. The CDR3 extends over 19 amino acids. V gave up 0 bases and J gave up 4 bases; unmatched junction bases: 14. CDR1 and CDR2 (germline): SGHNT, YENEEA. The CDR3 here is CASSLDRTEDRVKNQPQHF. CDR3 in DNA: TGTGCCAGCAGCTTAGACCGAACCGAGGACAGGGTTAAGAATCAGCCCCAGCATTTT.

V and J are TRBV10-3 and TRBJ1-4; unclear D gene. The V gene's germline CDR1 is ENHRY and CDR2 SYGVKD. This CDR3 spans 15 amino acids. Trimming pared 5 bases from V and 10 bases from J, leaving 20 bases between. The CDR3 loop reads CAISNTREDGGKLFF. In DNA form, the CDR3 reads TGTGCCATCAGTAACACCCGGGAAGACGGAGGAAAACTGTTTTTT.

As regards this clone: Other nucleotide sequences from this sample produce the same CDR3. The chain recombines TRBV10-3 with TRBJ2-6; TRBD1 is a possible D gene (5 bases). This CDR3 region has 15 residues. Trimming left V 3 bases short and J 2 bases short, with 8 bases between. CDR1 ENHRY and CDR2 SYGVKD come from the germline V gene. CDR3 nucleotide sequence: TGTGCCATCAGTGACAGGGTAACTGGGGCCAACGTCCTGACTTTC. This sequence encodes CAISDRVTGANVLTF.

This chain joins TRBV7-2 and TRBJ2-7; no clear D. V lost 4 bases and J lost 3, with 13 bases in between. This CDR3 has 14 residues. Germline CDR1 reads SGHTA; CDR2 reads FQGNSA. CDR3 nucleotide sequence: TGTGCCAGCAGCTCCATGGGCAGCTACTACGAGCAGTACTTC. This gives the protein CASSSMGSYYEQYF.